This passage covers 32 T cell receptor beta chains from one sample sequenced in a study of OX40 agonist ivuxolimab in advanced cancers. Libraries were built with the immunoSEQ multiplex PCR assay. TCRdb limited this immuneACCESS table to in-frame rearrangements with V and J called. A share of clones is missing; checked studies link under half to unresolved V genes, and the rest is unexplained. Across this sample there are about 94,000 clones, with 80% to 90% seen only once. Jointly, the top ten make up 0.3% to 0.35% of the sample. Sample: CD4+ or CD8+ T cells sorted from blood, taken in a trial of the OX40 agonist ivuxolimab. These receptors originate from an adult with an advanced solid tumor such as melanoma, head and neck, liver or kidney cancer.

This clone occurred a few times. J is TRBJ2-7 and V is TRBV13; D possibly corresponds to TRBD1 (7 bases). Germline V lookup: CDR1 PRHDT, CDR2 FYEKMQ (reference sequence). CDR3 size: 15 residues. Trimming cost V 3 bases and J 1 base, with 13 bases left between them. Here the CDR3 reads CASSFRGANSYEQYF. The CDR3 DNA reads TGTGCCAGCAGCTTCAGGGGGGCGAATTCCTACGAGCAGTACTTC.

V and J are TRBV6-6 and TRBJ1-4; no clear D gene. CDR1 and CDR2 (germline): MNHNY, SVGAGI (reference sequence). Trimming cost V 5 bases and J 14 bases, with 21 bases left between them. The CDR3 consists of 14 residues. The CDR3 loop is CASSEAAVPSNLFF. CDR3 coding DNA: TGTGCCAGCAGTGAGGCGGCAGTTCCGTCAAATCTGTTTTTT.

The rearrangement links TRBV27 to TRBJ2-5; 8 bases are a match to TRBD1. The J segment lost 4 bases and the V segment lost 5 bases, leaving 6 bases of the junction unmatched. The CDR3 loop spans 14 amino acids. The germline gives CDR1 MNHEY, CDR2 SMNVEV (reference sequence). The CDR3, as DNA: TGTGCCAGCAGTGGCGGACAGGGACGAGAGACCCAGTACTTC. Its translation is CASSGGQGRETQYF.

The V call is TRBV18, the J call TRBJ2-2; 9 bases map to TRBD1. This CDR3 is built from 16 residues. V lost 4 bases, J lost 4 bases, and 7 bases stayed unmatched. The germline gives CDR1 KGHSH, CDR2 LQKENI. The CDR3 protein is CASSRPGQGGTGELFF. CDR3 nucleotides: TGTGCCAGCTCACGGCCGGGACAGGGAGGCACCGGGGAGCTGTTTTTT. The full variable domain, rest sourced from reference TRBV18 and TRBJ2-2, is NAGVMQNPRHLVRRRGQEARLRCSPMKGHSHVYWYRQLPEEGLKFMVYLQKENIIDESGMPKERFSAEFPKEGPSILRIQQVVRGDSAAYFCASSRPGQGGTGELFFGEGSRLTVL.

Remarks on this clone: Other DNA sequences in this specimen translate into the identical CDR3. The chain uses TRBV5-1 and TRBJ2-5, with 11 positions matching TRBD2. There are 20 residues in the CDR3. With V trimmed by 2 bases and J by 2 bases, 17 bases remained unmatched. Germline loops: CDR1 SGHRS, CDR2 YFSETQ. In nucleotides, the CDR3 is TGCGCCAGCAGCTTTTTACCGGCGGGGACTAGCGGTAGAGGACAAGAGACCCAGTACTTC. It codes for CASSFLPAGTSGRGQETQYF.

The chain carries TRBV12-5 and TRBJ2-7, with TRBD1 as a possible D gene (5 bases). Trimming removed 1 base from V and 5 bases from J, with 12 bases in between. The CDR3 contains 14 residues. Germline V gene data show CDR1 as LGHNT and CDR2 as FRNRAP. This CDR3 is CASGLGTRVHEQYF. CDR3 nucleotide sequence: TGTGCTAGTGGTTTGGGAACCAGGGTCCACGAGCAGTACTTC.

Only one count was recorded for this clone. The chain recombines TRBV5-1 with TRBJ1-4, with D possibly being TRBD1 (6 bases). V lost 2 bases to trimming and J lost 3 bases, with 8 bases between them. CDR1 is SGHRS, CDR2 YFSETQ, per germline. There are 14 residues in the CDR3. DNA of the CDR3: TGCGCCAGCAGCTTACAGGGAGCTAATGAAAAACTGTTTTTT. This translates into CASSLQGANEKLFF. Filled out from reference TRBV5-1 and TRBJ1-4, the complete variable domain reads KAGVTQTPRYLIKTRGQQVTLSCSPISGHRSVSWYQQTPGQGLQFLFEYFSETQRNKGNFPGRFSGRQFSNSRSEMNVSTLELGDSALYLCASSLQGANEKLFFGSGTQLSVL.

Here the CDR3 DNA reads TGTGCCAGCAGCTTACTCCCTAGCGGGGGGGCCGGGGAGCTGTTTTTT. Translation: CASSLLPSGGAGELFF. The V gene is TRBV7-2, the J gene TRBJ2-2; 12 bases are a match to TRBD2. The CDR3 totals 16 residues. CDR1 and CDR2 (germline): SGHTA, FQGNSA. V lost 2 bases and J lost 6; bases outside the gene matches: 4.

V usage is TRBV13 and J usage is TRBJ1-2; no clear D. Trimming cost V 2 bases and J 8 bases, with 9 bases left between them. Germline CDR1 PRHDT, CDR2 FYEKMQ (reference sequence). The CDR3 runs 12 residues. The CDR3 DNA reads TGTGCCAGCAGCTTAATCACCGTAGGCTACACCTTC. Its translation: CASSLITVGYTF.

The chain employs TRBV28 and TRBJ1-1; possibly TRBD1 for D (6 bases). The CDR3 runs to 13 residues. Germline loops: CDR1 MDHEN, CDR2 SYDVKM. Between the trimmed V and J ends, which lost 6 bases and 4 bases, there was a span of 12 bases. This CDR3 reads CASRTGRGTEAFF. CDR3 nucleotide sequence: TGTGCCAGCAGAACAGGGCGCGGCACTGAAGCTTTCTTT.

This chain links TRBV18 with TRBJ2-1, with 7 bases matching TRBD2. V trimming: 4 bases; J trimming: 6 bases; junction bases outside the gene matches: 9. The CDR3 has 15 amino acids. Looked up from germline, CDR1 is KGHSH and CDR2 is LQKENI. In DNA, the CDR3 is TGTGCCAGCTCACTAACAGCGGGGCTTGCCAATGAGCAGTTCTTC. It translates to CASSLTAGLANEQFF.

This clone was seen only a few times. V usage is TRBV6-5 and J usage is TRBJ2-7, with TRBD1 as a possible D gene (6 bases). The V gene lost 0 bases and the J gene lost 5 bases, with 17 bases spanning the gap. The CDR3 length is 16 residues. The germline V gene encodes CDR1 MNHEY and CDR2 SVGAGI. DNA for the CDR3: TGTGCCAGCAGTTACTCGAGAGGGACATTCGTCCACGAGCAGTACTTC. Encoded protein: CASSYSRGTFVHEQYF.

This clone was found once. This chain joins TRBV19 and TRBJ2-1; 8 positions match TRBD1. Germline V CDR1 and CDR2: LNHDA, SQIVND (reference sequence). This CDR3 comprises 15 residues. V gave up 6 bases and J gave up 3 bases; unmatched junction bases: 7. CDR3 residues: CASSMDRVFYNEQFF. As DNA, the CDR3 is TGTGCCAGTAGCATGGACAGGGTATTCTACAATGAGCAGTTCTTC. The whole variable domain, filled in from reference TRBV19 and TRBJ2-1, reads DGGITQSPKYLFRKEGQNVTLSCEQNLNHDAMYWYRQDPGQGLRLIYYSQIVNDFQKGDIAEGYSVSREKKESFPLTVTSAQKNPTAFYLCASSMDRVFYNEQFFGPGTRLTVL.

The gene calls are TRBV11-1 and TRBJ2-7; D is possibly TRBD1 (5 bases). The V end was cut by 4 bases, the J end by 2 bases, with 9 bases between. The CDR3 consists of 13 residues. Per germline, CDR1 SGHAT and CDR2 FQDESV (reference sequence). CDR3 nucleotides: TGTGCCAGCAGCTCGACAGCAGCCTACGAGCAGTACTTC. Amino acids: CASSSTAAYEQYF.

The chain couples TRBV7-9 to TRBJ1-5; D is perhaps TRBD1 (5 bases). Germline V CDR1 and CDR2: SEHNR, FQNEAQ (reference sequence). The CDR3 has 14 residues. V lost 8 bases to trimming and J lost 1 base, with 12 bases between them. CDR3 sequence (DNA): TGTGCCAGCGGGGGGGGGTTCAGCAATCAGCCCCAGCATTTT. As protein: CASGGGFSNQPQHF. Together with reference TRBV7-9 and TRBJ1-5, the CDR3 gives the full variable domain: DTGVSQNPRHKITKRGQNVTFRCDPISEHNRLYWYRQTLGQGPEFLTYFQNEAQLEKSRLLSDRFSAERPKGSFSTLEIQRTEQGDSAMYLCASGGGFSNQPQHFGDGTRLSIL.

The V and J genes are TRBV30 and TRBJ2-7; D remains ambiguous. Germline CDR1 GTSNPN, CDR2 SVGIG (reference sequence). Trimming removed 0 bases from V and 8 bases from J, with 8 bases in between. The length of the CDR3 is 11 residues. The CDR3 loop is CAWSVGRKQYF. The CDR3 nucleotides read TGTGCCTGGAGTGTTGGTAGGAAGCAGTACTTC.

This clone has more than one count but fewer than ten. This CDR3 is CASSPFTPPDTQYF. The CDR3 nucleotides are TGTGCCAGCAGCCCCTTCACCCCCCCAGATACGCAGTATTTT. This chain uses TRBV14 with TRBJ2-3, with D unresolved. The CDR3 consists of 14 residues. Germline CDR1 reads SGHDN; CDR2 reads FVKESK. Deletions cut 4 bases from V and 4 bases from J, with 12 bases between.

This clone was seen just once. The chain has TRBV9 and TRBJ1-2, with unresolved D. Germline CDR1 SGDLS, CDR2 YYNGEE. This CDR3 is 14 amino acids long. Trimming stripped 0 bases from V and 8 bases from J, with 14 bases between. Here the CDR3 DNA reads TGTGCCAGCAGCGTAGACGGCTGGGAAGAGGGCTACACCTTC. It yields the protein CASSVDGWEEGYTF.

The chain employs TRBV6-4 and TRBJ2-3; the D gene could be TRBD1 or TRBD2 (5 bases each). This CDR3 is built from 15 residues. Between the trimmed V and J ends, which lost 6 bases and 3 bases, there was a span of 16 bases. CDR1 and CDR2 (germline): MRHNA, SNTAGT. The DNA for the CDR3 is TGTGCCAGCAGCCGGGGCAGGGCGGCGACAGATACGCAGTATTTT. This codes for CASSRGRAATDTQYF.

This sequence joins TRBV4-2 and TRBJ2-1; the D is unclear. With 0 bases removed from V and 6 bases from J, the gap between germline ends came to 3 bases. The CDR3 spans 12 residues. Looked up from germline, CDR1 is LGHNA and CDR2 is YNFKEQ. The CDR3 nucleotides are TGTGCCAGCAGCCAAGATCGCAATGAGCAGTTCTTC. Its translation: CASSQDRNEQFF.

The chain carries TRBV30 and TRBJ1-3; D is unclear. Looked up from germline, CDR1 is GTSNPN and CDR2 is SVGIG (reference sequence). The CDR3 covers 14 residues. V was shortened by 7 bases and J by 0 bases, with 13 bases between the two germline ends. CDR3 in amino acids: CASWAPGSGNTIYF. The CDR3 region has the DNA TGTGCCTCCTGGGCGCCGGGCTCTGGAAACACCATATATTTT. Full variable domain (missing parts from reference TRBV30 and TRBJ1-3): SQTIHQWPATLVQPVGSPLSLECTVEGTSNPNLYWYRQAAGRGLQLLFYSVGIGQISSEVPQNLSASRPQDRQFILSSKKLLLSDSGFYLCASWAPGSGNTIYFGEGSWLTVV.

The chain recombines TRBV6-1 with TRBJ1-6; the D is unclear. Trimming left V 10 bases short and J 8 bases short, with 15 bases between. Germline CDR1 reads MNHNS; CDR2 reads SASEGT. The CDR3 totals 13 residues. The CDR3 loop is CATIISPDSPLHF. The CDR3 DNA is TGTGCCACCATAATCAGCCCCGATTCACCCCTCCACTTT.

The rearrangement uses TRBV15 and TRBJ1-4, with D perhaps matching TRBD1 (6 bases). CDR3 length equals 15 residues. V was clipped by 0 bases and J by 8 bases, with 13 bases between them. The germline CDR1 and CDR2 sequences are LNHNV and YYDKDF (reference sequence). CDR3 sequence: CATSRDHRADEKLFF. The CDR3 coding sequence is TGTGCCACCAGCAGAGATCACAGGGCTGACGAAAAACTGTTTTTT.

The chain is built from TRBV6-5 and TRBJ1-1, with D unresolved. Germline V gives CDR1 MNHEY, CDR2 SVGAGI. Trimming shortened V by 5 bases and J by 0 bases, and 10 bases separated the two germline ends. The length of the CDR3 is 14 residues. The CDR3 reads CASSRREMNTEAFF. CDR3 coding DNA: TGTGCCAGCAGTCGCCGGGAGATGAACACTGAAGCTTTCTTT.

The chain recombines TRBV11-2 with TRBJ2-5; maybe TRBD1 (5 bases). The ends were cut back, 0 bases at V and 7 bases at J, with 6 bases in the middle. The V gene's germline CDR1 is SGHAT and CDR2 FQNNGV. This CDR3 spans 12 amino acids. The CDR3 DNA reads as TGTGCCAGCAGCTTAGATCAGGGGACCCAGTACTTC. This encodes CASSLDQGTQYF.

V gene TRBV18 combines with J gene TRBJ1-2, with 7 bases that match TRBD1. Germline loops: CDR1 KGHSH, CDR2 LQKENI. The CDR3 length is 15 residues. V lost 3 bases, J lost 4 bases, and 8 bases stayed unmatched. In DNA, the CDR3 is TGTGCCAGCTCACCTGAACTGGGACAGCTCTATGGCTACACCTTC. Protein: CASSPELGQLYGYTF.

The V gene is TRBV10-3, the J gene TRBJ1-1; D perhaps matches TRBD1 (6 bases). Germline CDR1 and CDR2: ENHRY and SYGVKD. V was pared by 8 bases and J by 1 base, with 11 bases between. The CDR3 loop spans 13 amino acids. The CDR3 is CAISQGGNTEAFF. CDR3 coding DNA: TGTGCCATCTCACAGGGTGGGAACACTGAAGCTTTCTTT.

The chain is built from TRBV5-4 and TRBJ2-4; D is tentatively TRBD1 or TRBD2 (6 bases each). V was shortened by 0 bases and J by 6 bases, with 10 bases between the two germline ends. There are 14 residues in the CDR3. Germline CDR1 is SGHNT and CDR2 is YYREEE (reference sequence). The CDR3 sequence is CASSLEGGRNIQYF. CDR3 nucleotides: TGTGCCAGCAGCTTGGAAGGGGGGAGAAACATTCAGTACTTC.

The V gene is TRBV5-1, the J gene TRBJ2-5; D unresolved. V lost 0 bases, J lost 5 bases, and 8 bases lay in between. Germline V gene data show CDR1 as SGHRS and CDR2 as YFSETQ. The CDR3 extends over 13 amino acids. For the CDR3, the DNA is TGCGCCAGCAGCTTGGGCGCCGGGGAGACCCAGTACTTC. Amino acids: CASSLGAGETQYF.

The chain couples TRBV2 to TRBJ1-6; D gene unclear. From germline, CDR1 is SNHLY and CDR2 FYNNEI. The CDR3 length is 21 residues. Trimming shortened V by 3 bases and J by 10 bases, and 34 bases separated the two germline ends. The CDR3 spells CASSDVDQSGLQSVNRSPLHF. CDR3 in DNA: TGTGCCAGCAGTGACGTAGATCAAAGCGGATTGCAGTCAGTCAATCGGTCACCCCTCCACTTT.

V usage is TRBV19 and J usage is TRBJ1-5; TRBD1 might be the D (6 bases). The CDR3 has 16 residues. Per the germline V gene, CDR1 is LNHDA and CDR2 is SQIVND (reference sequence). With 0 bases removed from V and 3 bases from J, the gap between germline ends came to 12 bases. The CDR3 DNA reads TGTGCCAGTAGTATAGACGGCAGGGGCCTCAATCAGCCCCAGCATTTT. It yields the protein CASSIDGRGLNQPQHF.

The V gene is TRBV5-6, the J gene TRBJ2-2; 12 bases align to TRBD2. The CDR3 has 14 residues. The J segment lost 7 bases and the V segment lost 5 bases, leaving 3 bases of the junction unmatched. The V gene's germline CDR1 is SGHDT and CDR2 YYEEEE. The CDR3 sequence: CASRWTSGVGELFF. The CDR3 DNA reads TGTGCCAGCAGGTGGACTAGCGGGGTCGGGGAGCTGTTTTTT.